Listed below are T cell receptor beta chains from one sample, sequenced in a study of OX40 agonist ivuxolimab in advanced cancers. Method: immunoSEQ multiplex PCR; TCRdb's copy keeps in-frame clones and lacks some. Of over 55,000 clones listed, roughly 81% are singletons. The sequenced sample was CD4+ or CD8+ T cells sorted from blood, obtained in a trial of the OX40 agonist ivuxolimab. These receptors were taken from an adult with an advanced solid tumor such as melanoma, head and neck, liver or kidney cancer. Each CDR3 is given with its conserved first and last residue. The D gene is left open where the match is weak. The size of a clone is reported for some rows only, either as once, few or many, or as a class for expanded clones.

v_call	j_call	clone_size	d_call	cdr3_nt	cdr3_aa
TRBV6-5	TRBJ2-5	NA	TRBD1	TGTGCCAGCGCGAGGGACAGAAAAGAGACCCAGTACTTC	CASARDRKETQYF
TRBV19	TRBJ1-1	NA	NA	TGTGCCAGTAGTGATATAAGGCGGGTGACCACTGAAGCTTTCTTT	CASSDIRRVTTEAFF
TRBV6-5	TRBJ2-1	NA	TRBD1	TGTGCCAGCAGTTACTCCCGACAGGGGTATGAGCAGTTCTTC	CASSYSRQGYEQFF
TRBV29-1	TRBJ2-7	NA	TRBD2	TGCAGCGTCGCTACTTCTGGACTAGCGGGGGATCCCTACGAGCAGTACTTC	CSVATSGLAGDPYEQYF
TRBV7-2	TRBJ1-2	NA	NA	TGTGCCAGCAGCGGTGAGGACGGTGAGACTTTTTATGGCTACACCTTC	CASSGEDGETFYGYTF
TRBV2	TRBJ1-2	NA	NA	TGTGCCAGCATGGAGGGTATGAGTGGCTATGGCTACACCTTC	CASMEGMSGYGYTF
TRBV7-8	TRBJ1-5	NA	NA	TGTGCCAGCCAGAGGTCAGGAGTTAATAGCAATCAGCCCCAGCATTTT	CASQRSGVNSNQPQHF
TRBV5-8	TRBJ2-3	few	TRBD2	TGTGCCAGCAGCCCTAACAGCGGGAGAAGGGATACGCAGTATTTT	CASSPNSGRRDTQYF
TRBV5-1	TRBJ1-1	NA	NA	TGCGCCAGCAGCTTGAGCGGGGCGGAGTCTTTCTTT	CASSLSGAESFF
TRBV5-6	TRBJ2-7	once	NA	TGTGCCAGCAGCTTATTGGGAGGCGAGCAGTACTTC	CASSLLGGEQYF
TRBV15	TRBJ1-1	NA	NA	TGTGCCACCAGCAGAGTTGGCAGGGCCGCCCCTGAAGCTTTCTTT	CATSRVGRAAPEAFF
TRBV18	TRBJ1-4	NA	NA	TGTGCCAGCTCACCAGGGGCAACTAATGAAAAACTGTTTTTT	CASSPGATNEKLFF
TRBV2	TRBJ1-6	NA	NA	TGTGCCAGCAGTGGTGGTGGGGTGAATAATTCACCCCTCCACTTT	CASSGGGVNNSPLHF
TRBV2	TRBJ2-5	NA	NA	TGTGCCAGCAGTGAAGCGCTTCTTCAAGAGACCCAGTACTTC	CASSEALLQETQYF
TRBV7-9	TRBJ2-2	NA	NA	TGTGCCAGCAGCTTCACGAGTGTCGGGGAGCTGTTTTTT	CASSFTSVGELFF
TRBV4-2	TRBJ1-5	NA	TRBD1	TGTGCCAGCAGCCACGGCACCCTCAGACAGGGGTTGAACAATCAGCCCCAGCATTTT	CASSHGTLRQGLNNQPQHF
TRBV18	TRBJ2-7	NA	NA	TGTGCCAGCTCTCCTACAGTCTCAAGTTTCTCCTACGAGCAGTACTTC	CASSPTVSSFSYEQYF